The 9 T cell receptor beta chains listed next were all sequenced from one sample in a study of graft-versus-host responses after intestinal transplantation. TCRdb's table, derived via immunoSEQ multiplex PCR, lists solely in-frame clones and lacks some. The top ten clones hold roughly 0.71% of a sample with roughly 99,000 clones, over 80% of them seen once. Their target antigens are unknown. The specimen was unstimulated CD4+ T cells sorted from spleen or lymph node cells, collected before transplant. Receptor source: a human donor who was the organ donor for an intestinal transplant.

The rearrangement joins TRBV5-5 to TRBJ1-4, with 7 positions matching TRBD1. Germline CDR1 is SGHKS and CDR2 is YYEKEE (reference sequence). This CDR3 is 16 amino acids long. With 2 bases clipped from V and 5 bases from J, the junction kept 9 bases outside the gene matches. In nucleotides, the CDR3 is TGTGCCAGCAGCTTAACTACAGGGGCTAGGAATGAAAAACTGTTTTTT. As protein: CASSLTTGARNEKLFF.

This chain connects TRBV30 to TRBJ2-3; D is undetermined. V lost 2 bases and J 4 bases, leaving 16 bases between the germline ends. Germline loops: CDR1 GTSNPN, CDR2 SVGIG (reference sequence). This CDR3 contains 15 residues. CDR3 nucleotide sequence: TGTGCCTGGAGTAACCATCCCTATATTGCAGATACGCAGTATTTT. It codes for CAWSNHPYIADTQYF. The whole variable domain, remainder taken from reference TRBV30 and TRBJ2-3, is SQTIHQWPATLVQPVGSPLSLECTVEGTSNPNLYWYRQAAGRGLQLLFYSVGIGQISSEVPQNLSASRPQDRQFILSSKKLLLSDSGFYLCAWSNHPYIADTQYFGPGTRLTVL.

V gene TRBV27 combines with J gene TRBJ2-3; the D gene is possibly TRBD2 (5 bases). V was shortened by 5 bases and J by 1 base, with 13 bases between the two germline ends. The CDR3 totals 15 residues. In germline, CDR1 is MNHEY, CDR2 SMNVEV (reference sequence). CDR3 bases: TGTGCCAGCAGTCTAGCTGATCCTCGCACAGATACGCAGTATTTT. It translates to CASSLADPRTDTQYF.

This sequence joins TRBV6-6 and TRBJ1-2, with no clear D. Germline V gene data show CDR1 as MNHNY and CDR2 as SVGAGI (reference sequence). The CDR3 is 16 amino acids. V gave up 6 bases and J gave up 0 bases, with 17 bases separating them. The CDR3 DNA follows: TGTGCCAGCAGATTCCACCCAAGGATCCCTAACTATGGCTACACCTTC. Amino acids: CASRFHPRIPNYGYTF.

The V gene is TRBV15, the J gene TRBJ2-5; no definite D call. The CDR3 extends over 11 amino acids. Germline CDR1 is LNHNV and CDR2 is YYDKDF (reference sequence). Between the trimmed V and J ends, which lost 3 bases and 1 base, there was a span of 0 bases. Written as DNA, the CDR3 is TGTGCCACCAGCAGCCAAGAGACCCAGTACTTC. This codes for CATSSQETQYF.

The chain carries TRBV2 and TRBJ2-1; TRBD2 agrees at 7 bases. V dropped 6 bases and J dropped 5; count of bases not matched to a gene: 7. CDR1 and CDR2 (germline): SNHLY, FYNNEI. The CDR3 is 14 residues long. The chain's CDR3 is CASRPTSEHNEQFF. Here the CDR3 DNA reads TGTGCCAGCAGGCCAACTAGCGAGCACAATGAGCAGTTCTTC.

This chain connects TRBV29-1 to TRBJ1-2, with a possible D match to TRBD1 (5 bases). The V and J ends lost 4 bases and 1 base respectively, with 7 bases between them. The CDR3 sequence is 12 residues long. Germline CDR1 and CDR2: SQVTM and ANQGSEA. The CDR3 DNA reads as TGCAGCGTTGTAGACAGTAACTATGGCTACACCTTC. It is translated as CSVVDSNYGYTF.

V is TRBV28 and J is TRBJ1-3, with D tentatively TRBD1 (5 bases). Trimming left V 3 bases short and J 0 bases short, with 12 bases between. The CDR3 loop spans 16 amino acids. The germline V gene encodes CDR1 MDHEN and CDR2 SYDVKM. CDR3 DNA sequence: TGTGCCAGCAGTTTTGGGGACGGATTCTCTGGAAACACCATATATTTT. Its translation: CASSFGDGFSGNTIYF.

The chain recombines TRBV11-2 with TRBJ1-3, with D possibly matching TRBD1 (6 bases). This CDR3 is built from 17 residues. V gave up 5 bases and J gave up 0 bases, with 17 bases separating them. Germline CDR1 and CDR2: SGHAT and FQNNGV. The CDR3 DNA sequence: TGTGCCAGCAGCCCCCAGGACAGACCATTCTCTGGAAACACCATATATTTT. Translation: CASSPQDRPFSGNTIYF.